Presented here are 19 T cell receptor beta chains from one specimen sequenced in a study of cytomegalovirus exposure and HLA in healthy donors. PCR primers comprised 60 Vbeta and 13 Jbeta primers. Sequenced by immunoSEQ multiplex PCR; TCRdb stores in-frame clones only, minus some. Of about 130,000 clones listed, 74% are singletons. The sequenced material came from PBMCs. The receptors originated from a male donor in good health and CMV-seronegative.

The genes are TRBV7-8 and TRBJ1-2; 9 nucleotides line up with TRBD1. Germline V gene sequence: CDR1 SGHVS, CDR2 FQNEAQ. J was trimmed by 2 bases and V by 10 bases; bases with no gene match: 5. This CDR3 comprises 13 residues. For the CDR3, the DNA is TGTGCCATCGCGGACAGGGGAAACTATGGCTACACCTTC. This encodes CAIADRGNYGYTF.

The genes are TRBV9 and TRBJ2-4; 9 bases agree with TRBD1. J was trimmed by 0 bases and V by 0 bases; bases with no gene match: 19. Germline V gene lookup returns CDR1 SGDLS and CDR2 YYNGEE. The CDR3 totals 22 residues. The CDR3 is CASSVEPLLPGQGLLAKNIQYF. CDR3 sequence (DNA): TGTGCCAGCAGCGTAGAGCCCCTGTTGCCGGGACAGGGCCTACTAGCCAAAAACATTCAGTACTTC. Variable domain in full (rest from reference TRBV9 and TRBJ2-4): DSGVTQTPKHLITATGQRVTLRCSPRSGDLSVYWYQQSLDQGLQFLIQYYNGEERAKGNILERFSAQQFPDLHSELNLSSLELGDSALYFCASSVEPLLPGQGLLAKNIQYFGAGTRLSVL.

This clone has just a few counts. V gene TRBV4-2 combines with J gene TRBJ1-2; 11 bases map to TRBD1. This CDR3 region has 15 residues. Trimming took 3 bases from V and 8 from J; bases not matched to a gene: 8. Looked up from germline, CDR1 is LGHNA and CDR2 is YNFKEQ. The CDR3 DNA sequence: TGTGCCAGCAGCCAGGGAGACGGGACAGGGGGAGGCTACACCTTC. Encoded protein: CASSQGDGTGGGYTF.

In this sample, this clone turned up a few times. This chain links TRBV19 with TRBJ2-1, with 13 bases matching TRBD2. Germline trimming cut 1 base from V and 7 bases from J; bases unmatched to any gene: 4. The CDR3 is 16 amino acids. The germline gives CDR1 LNHDA, CDR2 SQIVND (reference sequence). The CDR3 is CASSIGTSGRSNEQFF. CDR3 sequence (DNA): TGTGCCAGTAGTATAGGGACTAGCGGGAGATCGAATGAGCAGTTCTTC.

The V call is TRBV28, the J call TRBJ2-7; 7 nucleotides align to TRBD1. The CDR3 has 15 amino acids. In germline, CDR1 is MDHEN, CDR2 SYDVKM. Germline trimming cut 1 base from V and 1 base from J; bases unmatched to any gene: 4. The CDR3 DNA reads TGTGCCAGCAGTTTATCGGCAGGGGGATCCTACGAGCAGTACTTC. Translating it yields CASSLSAGGSYEQYF.

Concerning this clone itself: At the DNA level, this CDR3 is encoded by other sequences in the same sample as well. The chain links TRBV28 to TRBJ1-5; a weak D match, TRBD1 (5 bases). CDR3 length: 14 residues. Germline V lookup: CDR1 MDHEN, CDR2 SYDVKM. V was trimmed by 9 bases and J by 3 bases, leaving 15 bases between them. The DNA for the CDR3 is TGTGCCAGTAGGCCTCGACAGAACAATCAGCCCCAGCATTTT. Its protein product is CASRPRQNNQPQHF.

The DNA for the CDR3 is TGTGCCAGCAGCTTCGGGGGTCCAGCCTACAATGAGCAGTTCTTC. This translates into CASSFGGPAYNEQFF. This chain joins TRBV7-2 and TRBJ2-1, with a possible D match to TRBD2 (6 bases). From germline, CDR1 is SGHTA and CDR2 FQGNSA. CDR3 length: 15 amino acids. Trimming pared 3 bases from V and 2 bases from J, leaving 11 bases between.

This chain joins TRBV18 and TRBJ2-1, with 9 positions matching TRBD2. Trimming cost V 3 bases and J 5 bases; bases outside gene matches: 5. Looked up from germline, CDR1 is KGHSH and CDR2 is LQKENI. CDR3 length: 15 residues. DNA of the CDR3: TGTGCCAGCTCACCTAGGACTAGCGAAAACAATGAGCAGTTCTTC. This gives the protein CASSPRTSENNEQFF.

This clone was counted between two and nine times. The CDR3, as DNA: TGTGCCAGCAGTGATCAGGGGGCTTTATCTCAGCCCCAGCATTTT. It specifies CASSDQGALSQPQHF. This chain connects TRBV6-1 to TRBJ1-5, with 8 bases lining up with TRBD1. Germline CDR1 reads MNHNS; CDR2 reads SASEGT. The CDR3 totals 15 residues. Germline trimming cut 3 bases from V and 6 bases from J; bases unmatched to any gene: 7.

This clone has only one observation. The V gene is TRBV4-3, the J gene TRBJ1-4, with a possible D match to TRBD1 (5 bases). The CDR3 is 16 residues long. Trimming left V 1 base short and J 10 bases short, with 19 bases between. Germline V CDR1 and CDR2: LGHNA, YSLEER. For the CDR3, the DNA is TGCGCCAGCAGCCAAGGAACGCAGGATTACGGGGGAAAACTGTTTTTT. Its translation: CASSQGTQDYGGKLFF.

V usage is TRBV7-2 and J usage is TRBJ2-7, with 12 bases lining up with TRBD2. With V trimmed by 1 base and J by 6 bases, 10 bases remained unmatched. The CDR3 is 17 amino acids. Looked up from germline, CDR1 is SGHTA and CDR2 is FQGNSA. The CDR3 DNA follows: TGTGCCAGCAGCTTAGGACTAGCGGGAGCATCACGGTTCGAGCAGTACTTC. Translating gives CASSLGLAGASRFEQYF.

The rearrangement uses TRBV19 and TRBJ1-3, with a tentative D call TRBD1 (6 bases). The CDR3 is 16 residues long. Per the germline V gene, CDR1 is LNHDA and CDR2 is SQIVND (reference sequence). With 6 bases removed from V and 0 bases from J, the gap between germline ends came to 15 bases. CDR3 bases: TGTGCCAGTAGGAGGGTAGGACAGACCTCTGGAAACACCATATATTTT. Translation: CASRRVGQTSGNTIYF. Full variable domain (outside the CDR3, taken from reference TRBV19 and TRBJ1-3): DGGITQSPKYLFRKEGQNVTLSCEQNLNHDAMYWYRQDPGQGLRLIYYSQIVNDFQKGDIAEGYSVSREKKESFPLTVTSAQKNPTAFYLCASRRVGQTSGNTIYFGEGSWLTVV.

V is TRBV19 and J is TRBJ1-4; 10 positions agree with TRBD1. CDR1 and CDR2 from the germline V gene are LNHDA and SQIVND (reference sequence). J was trimmed by 3 bases and V by 3 bases; bases with no gene match: 7. CDR3 size: 17 residues. In DNA, the CDR3 is TGTGCCAGTAGTATCGGGAGGACAGGGGGTTCTAATGAAAAACTGTTTTTT. Translated: CASSIGRTGGSNEKLFF.

The CDR3 is CASRNRVNTEAFF. CDR3 DNA: TGTGCCAGCAGAAATCGAGTGAACACTGAAGCTTTCTTT. This chain connects TRBV6-6 to TRBJ1-1; the D is unclear. Germline values: CDR1 MNHNY, CDR2 SVGAGI (reference sequence). Deletions cut 6 bases from V and 0 bases from J, with 8 bases between. This CDR3 comprises 13 residues.

This chain uses TRBV5-4 with TRBJ1-3; D is possibly TRBD1 (5 bases). The CDR3 length is 13 residues. V was pared by 4 bases and J by 9 bases, with 14 bases between. CDR1 is SGHNT, CDR2 YYREEE, per germline (reference sequence). The DNA for the CDR3 is TGTGCCAGCAGCCCAGGGCTGGGGCCCACCATATATTTT. As protein: CASSPGLGPTIYF.

This clone was observed a few times. A read error may account for a junction end that differs from germline. The V gene is TRBV2, the J gene TRBJ2-1; 13 bases are shared with TRBD2. The CDR3 is 13 residues long. CDR1 and CDR2 (germline): SNHLY, FYNNEI. The CDR3 nucleotides are TGTGCCAGCAGTGAAGGCGAACTAGCGGGGGGGATCTTC. Its translation is CASSEGELAGGIF.

This clone was recorded only once. This chain joins TRBV2 and TRBJ1-1; TRBD1 is a possible D gene (5 bases). The CDR3 spans 17 residues. V lost 2 bases and J lost 0, with 16 bases in between. From germline, CDR1 is SNHLY and CDR2 FYNNEI. The CDR3 reads CASSESIGRTMNTEAFF. DNA for the CDR3: TGTGCCAGCAGTGAATCGATAGGGAGGACAATGAACACTGAAGCTTTCTTT.

V is TRBV14 and J is TRBJ1-1; D is unclear. Between the trimmed V and J ends, which lost 3 bases and 11 bases, there was a span of 13 bases. CDR3 length equals 12 residues. In germline, CDR1 is SGHDN, CDR2 FVKESK. CDR3 nucleotides: TGTGCCAGCAGCCACGAGGGCCGAGGGGCTTTCTTT. Protein: CASSHEGRGAFF.

The chain carries TRBV4-3 and TRBJ2-1, with 11 positions matching TRBD2. Germline CDR1 reads LGHNA; CDR2 reads YSLEER. V lost 2 bases and J lost 5; bases outside the gene matches: 5. The CDR3 contains 16 residues. This CDR3 reads CASSQRTSGGHNEQFF. CDR3 in DNA: TGCGCCAGCAGCCAACGAACTAGCGGGGGCCACAATGAGCAGTTCTTC.